The next 20 T cell receptor beta chains were all read from a single sample in a study of cytomegalovirus exposure and HLA in healthy donors. Profiled with immunoSEQ multiplex PCR; TCRdb holds only in-frame clones, not every one. The sample lists about 78,000 clones, 90% to 97% seen once, with about 1.5% in the top ten. Sequencing was performed on PBMCs. These receptors all stem from a man younger than 35 in good health and CMV-seropositive.

This rearrangement joins TRBV4-1 to TRBJ2-7; 8 nucleotides match TRBD1. The CDR3 covers 16 residues. Trimming took 3 bases from V and 2 from J; bases not matched to a gene: 9. The germline V gene has CDR1 MGHRA and CDR2 YSYEKL. The CDR3 DNA reads TGCGCCAGCAGCCATTCCGGGACAGGCTCTACCTACGAGCAGTACTTC. Its protein product is CASSHSGTGSTYEQYF.

The rearrangement uses TRBV6-6 and TRBJ1-4; TRBD1 might be the D (5 bases). The germline CDR1 and CDR2 sequences are MNHNY and SVGAGI (reference sequence). V was clipped by 5 bases and J by 4 bases, with 14 bases between them. This CDR3 has 15 amino acids. CDR3: CASSLPGVNNEKLFF. The DNA of the CDR3 is TGTGCCAGCAGTCTCCCGGGGGTCAATAATGAAAAACTGTTTTTT.

The chain employs TRBV10-1 and TRBJ2-7, with 9 bases fitting TRBD1. Losses at the gene ends were 5 bases for V and 3 bases for J; bases not matched to a gene: 8. In germline, CDR1 is WNHNN, CDR2 SYGVQD (reference sequence). The CDR3 runs 15 residues. The CDR3 sequence: CASSSQGAGHYEQYF. CDR3 nucleotides: TGCGCCAGCAGTTCACAGGGGGCCGGCCACTACGAGCAGTACTTC.

The chain has TRBV11-2 and TRBJ2-7; a possible D gene is TRBD2 (5 bases). V lost 5 bases and J 0 bases, leaving 14 bases between the germline ends. Germline CDR1 reads SGHAT; CDR2 reads FQNNGV. The CDR3 length is 15 residues. The CDR3 region has the DNA TGTGCCAGCAGCGGAGGCTTGTGGAACTCCTACGAGCAGTACTTC. Protein sequence: CASSGGLWNSYEQYF.

The chain has TRBV11-2 and TRBJ1-1; D is possibly TRBD1 (6 bases). V lost 3 bases to trimming and J lost 1 base, with 6 bases between them. Germline V gives CDR1 SGHAT, CDR2 FQNNGV. This CDR3 is 13 amino acids long. CDR3 protein: CASSLDRNTEAFF. The CDR3 DNA is TGTGCCAGCAGCTTGGACAGGAACACTGAAGCTTTCTTT. Full variable domain (remainder filled in from reference TRBV11-2 and TRBJ1-1): EAGVAQSPRYKIIEKRQSVAFWCNPISGHATLYWYQQILGQGPKLLIQFQNNGVVDDSQLPKDRFSAERLKGVDSTLKIQPAKLEDSAVYLCASSLDRNTEAFFGQGTRLTVV.

This chain joins TRBV7-2 and TRBJ2-5; 13 bases agree with TRBD2. There are 15 residues in the CDR3. Germline CDR1 and CDR2: SGHTA and FQGNSA. The V and J ends lost 6 bases and 5 bases, in that order; junction bases with no gene match: 6. DNA for the CDR3: TGTGCCAGCAGTATGGGACTAGCGGGATCTGAGACCCAGTACTTC. Protein: CASSMGLAGSETQYF.

The chain uses TRBV10-1 and TRBJ1-4, with 8 bases fitting TRBD1. In germline, CDR1 is WNHNN, CDR2 SYGVQD (reference sequence). V lost 6 bases and J lost 8; bases outside the gene matches: 8. The CDR3 length is 14 residues. In nucleotides, the CDR3 is TGCGCCAGCAGAGAGGGACAGGTTGGCGAAAAACTGTTTTTT. Its translation: CASREGQVGEKLFF.

The V call is TRBV5-1, the J call TRBJ2-5; a possible D gene is TRBD1 (6 bases). CDR1 SGHRS and CDR2 YFSETQ come from the germline V gene. The CDR3 loop spans 16 amino acids. V was trimmed by 3 bases and J by 2 bases, leaving 17 bases between them. The CDR3 loop is CASSSQPGTPQETQYF. Here the CDR3 DNA reads TGCGCCAGCAGCTCGCAACCCGGGACACCTCAAGAGACCCAGTACTTC.

The genes are TRBV7-9 and TRBJ2-5, with 9 positions matching TRBD1. The CDR3 is made up of 14 amino acids. V dropped 1 base and J dropped 7; count of bases not matched to a gene: 4. Germline values: CDR1 SEHNR, CDR2 FQNEAQ (reference sequence). The CDR3 region is CASSLGDRVVTQYF. CDR3 coding DNA: TGTGCCAGCAGCTTAGGGGACAGGGTGGTGACCCAGTACTTC.

This chain links TRBV28 with TRBJ2-7, with TRBD2 as a possible D gene (5 bases). V was clipped by 7 bases and J by 0 bases, with 10 bases between them. The CDR3 contains 13 residues. The V gene's germline CDR1 is MDHEN and CDR2 SYDVKM. CDR3 loop: CASKDGLSYEQYF. The CDR3 nucleotides read TGTGCCAGCAAGGACGGACTCTCCTACGAGCAGTACTTC.

The chain employs TRBV6-5 and TRBJ1-1; D perhaps matches TRBD1 (6 bases). The CDR3 is 16 amino acids. Germline lookup yields CDR1 MNHEY and CDR2 SVGAGI. Trimming left V 0 bases short and J 3 bases short, with 14 bases between. The CDR3 region is CASSYSPGEEDTEAFF. The CDR3 nucleotides are TGTGCCAGCAGTTACTCGCCAGGGGAAGAGGACACTGAAGCTTTCTTT.

The chain is built from TRBV7-2 and TRBJ1-2; 10 bases are shared with TRBD1. Germline trimming cut 6 bases from V and 4 bases from J; bases unmatched to any gene: 8. Germline CDR1 reads SGHTA; CDR2 reads FQGNSA. The CDR3 has 15 amino acids. CDR3 sequence reads: CASSRARDRGYGYTF. DNA of the CDR3: TGTGCCAGCAGTCGAGCTCGGGACAGGGGCTATGGCTACACCTTC.

This clone was counted only a few times. The chain combines TRBV6-1 with TRBJ2-7, with D tentatively TRBD1 (5 bases). The ends were cut back, 0 bases at V and 0 bases at J, with 6 bases in the middle. In germline, CDR1 is MNHNS, CDR2 SASEGT. The CDR3 totals 14 residues. CDR3 amino acids: CASSEADSSYEQYF. The CDR3 bases are TGTGCCAGCAGTGAAGCCGACAGCTCCTACGAGCAGTACTTC.

The chain joins TRBV19 to TRBJ1-1; D not certain. Germline V lookup: CDR1 LNHDA, CDR2 SQIVND (reference sequence). Trimming left V 9 bases short and J 1 base short, with 18 bases between. The CDR3 has 15 residues. The CDR3 spells CASLLRTPPNTEAFF. Here the CDR3 DNA reads TGTGCCAGCCTGCTCCGGACTCCACCGAACACTGAAGCTTTCTTT. The entire variable domain, with the rest obtained from reference TRBV19 and TRBJ1-1, is as follows: DGGITQSPKYLFRKEGQNVTLSCEQNLNHDAMYWYRQDPGQGLRLIYYSQIVNDFQKGDIAEGYSVSREKKESFPLTVTSAQKNPTAFYLCASLLRTPPNTEAFFGQGTRLTVV.

In its sample, this clone was seen a few times. The rearrangement uses TRBV13 and TRBJ2-1; D is unclear. This CDR3 has 14 amino acids. V was cut by 0 bases and J by 2 bases, with 5 bases left in between. CDR1 is PRHDT, CDR2 FYEKMQ, per germline (reference sequence). The CDR3 reads CASSLGQTYNEQFF. The CDR3 region has the DNA TGTGCCAGCAGCTTAGGACAGACCTACAATGAGCAGTTCTTC.

The chain has TRBV6-1 and TRBJ2-4; no clear D. The CDR3 covers 15 residues. CDR1 and CDR2 from the germline V gene are MNHNS and SASEGT. The V end was cut by 4 bases, the J end by 0 bases, with 10 bases between. In DNA form, the CDR3 reads TGTGCCAGCAGTGGTTTAGAACTAGCCAAAAACATTCAGTACTTC. As protein: CASSGLELAKNIQYF.

A single count supports this clone. The chain combines TRBV29-1 with TRBJ2-2; weak D call: TRBD1 (6 bases). The ends were cut back, 7 bases at V and 0 bases at J, with 21 bases in the middle. The CDR3 has 17 residues. Germline lookup yields CDR1 SQVTM and CDR2 ANQGSEA. CDR3 sequence reads: CSAGPIGDTSNTGELFF. The CDR3 nucleotides read TGCAGCGCCGGACCCATTGGGGACACCTCGAACACCGGGGAGCTGTTTTTT.

The chain combines TRBV5-8 with TRBJ1-1; D perhaps matches TRBD1 (6 bases). Per germline, CDR1 SGHTS and CDR2 YDEGEE. The CDR3 has 14 amino acids. Trimming stripped 2 bases from V and 7 bases from J, with 15 bases between. This chain's CDR3 is CASSLYGQQYEAFF. The CDR3 DNA is TGTGCCAGCAGCTTATACGGACAGCAATATGAAGCTTTCTTT. Based on the CDR3 plus reference TRBV5-8 and TRBJ1-1, the full variable domain is EAGVTQSPTHLIKTRGQQATLRCSPISGHTSVYWYQQALGLGLQFLLWYDEGEERNRGNFPPRFSGRQFPNYSSELNVNALELEDSALYLCASSLYGQQYEAFFGQGTRLTVV.

This clone has a single count. V is TRBV6-4 and J is TRBJ2-1, with TRBD2 matching 11 bases. Losses at the gene ends were 4 bases for V and 5 bases for J; bases not matched to a gene: 4. The length of the CDR3 is 15 residues. Per germline, CDR1 MRHNA and CDR2 SNTAGT. This CDR3 is CASSVLAGADNEQFF. The CDR3 bases are TGTGCCAGCAGTGTACTAGCGGGAGCTGACAATGAGCAGTTCTTC.

The V call is TRBV2, the J call TRBJ2-5; possible D gene TRBD2, 6 bases. The V gene's germline CDR1 is SNHLY and CDR2 FYNNEI. Trimming removed 6 bases from V and 2 bases from J, with 13 bases in between. This CDR3 spans 14 amino acids. The CDR3, as DNA: TGTGCCAGCAGCACCAGAGCGGGTCAAGAGACCCAGTACTTC. Encoded protein: CASSTRAGQETQYF.